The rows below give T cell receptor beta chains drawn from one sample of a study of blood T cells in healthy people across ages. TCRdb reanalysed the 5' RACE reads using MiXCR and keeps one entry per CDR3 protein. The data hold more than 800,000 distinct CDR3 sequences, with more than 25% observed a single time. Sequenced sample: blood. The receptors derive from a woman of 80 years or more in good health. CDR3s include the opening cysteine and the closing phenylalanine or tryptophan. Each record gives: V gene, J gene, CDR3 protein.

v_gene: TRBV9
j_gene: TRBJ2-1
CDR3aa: CASSVASGGAWEQFF

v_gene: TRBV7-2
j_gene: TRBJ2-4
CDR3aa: CASSPQGRSIQYF

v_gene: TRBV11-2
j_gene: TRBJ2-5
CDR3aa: CASSLDAGTQYF

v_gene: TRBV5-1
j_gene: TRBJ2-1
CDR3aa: CASAEGTSNNEQFF

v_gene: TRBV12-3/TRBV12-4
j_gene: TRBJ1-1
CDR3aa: CASSLALSNRAEAFF

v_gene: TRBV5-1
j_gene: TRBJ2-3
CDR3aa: CASSQRSPSGGPTDTQYF

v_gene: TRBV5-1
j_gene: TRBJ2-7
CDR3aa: CASSLSPGQGNYEQYF

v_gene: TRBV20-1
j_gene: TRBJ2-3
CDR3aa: CSARDPGLRGTQYF

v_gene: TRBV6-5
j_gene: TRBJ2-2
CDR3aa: CASTPVGAGTGELFF

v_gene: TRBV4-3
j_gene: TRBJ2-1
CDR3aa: CASSQVLVGEQFF

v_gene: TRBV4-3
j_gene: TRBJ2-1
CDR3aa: CASSPRPSGGPTYNEQFF

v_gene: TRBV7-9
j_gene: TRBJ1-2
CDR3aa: CASSQPGQGMDLFYNYGYTF

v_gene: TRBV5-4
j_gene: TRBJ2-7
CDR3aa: CASSRNRGDEQYF

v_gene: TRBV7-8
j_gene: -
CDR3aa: CTSSLDRGLTETQYF

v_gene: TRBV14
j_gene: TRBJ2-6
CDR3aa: CASSLGQGIGANVLTF

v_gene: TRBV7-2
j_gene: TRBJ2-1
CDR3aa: CASSFRTKSSYNEQFF

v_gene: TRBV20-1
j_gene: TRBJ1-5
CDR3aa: CSATDIQNSNQPQHF

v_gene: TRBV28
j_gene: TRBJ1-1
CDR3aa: CASTLEGSDTEAFF

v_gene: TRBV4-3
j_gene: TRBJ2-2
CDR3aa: CASSQDRGDGELFF

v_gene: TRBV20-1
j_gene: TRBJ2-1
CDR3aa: CSARDIGGGPGEQFF

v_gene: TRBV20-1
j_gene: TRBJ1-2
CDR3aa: CSASGGTGANYGYTF

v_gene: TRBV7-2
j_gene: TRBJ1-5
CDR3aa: CASSLWGDSNQPQHF

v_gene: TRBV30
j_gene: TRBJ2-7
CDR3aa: CAWSLGGGSYEQYF

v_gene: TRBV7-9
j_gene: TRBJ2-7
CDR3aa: CASSLAKGQDPLEQYF

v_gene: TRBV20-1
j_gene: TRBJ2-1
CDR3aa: CSASPLSSGRLNEQFF

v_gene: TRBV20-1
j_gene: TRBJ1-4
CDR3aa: CSASSPQGADNEKLFF

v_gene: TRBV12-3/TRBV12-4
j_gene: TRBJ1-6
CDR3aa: CASSKQGRRDSPLHF

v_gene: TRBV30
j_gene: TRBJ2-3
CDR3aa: CAWSKGSDTQYF

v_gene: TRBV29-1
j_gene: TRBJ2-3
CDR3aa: CSVGGDRSTDTQYF

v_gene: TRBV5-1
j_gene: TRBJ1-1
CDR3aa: CASSVGLRGAVGGTEAFF